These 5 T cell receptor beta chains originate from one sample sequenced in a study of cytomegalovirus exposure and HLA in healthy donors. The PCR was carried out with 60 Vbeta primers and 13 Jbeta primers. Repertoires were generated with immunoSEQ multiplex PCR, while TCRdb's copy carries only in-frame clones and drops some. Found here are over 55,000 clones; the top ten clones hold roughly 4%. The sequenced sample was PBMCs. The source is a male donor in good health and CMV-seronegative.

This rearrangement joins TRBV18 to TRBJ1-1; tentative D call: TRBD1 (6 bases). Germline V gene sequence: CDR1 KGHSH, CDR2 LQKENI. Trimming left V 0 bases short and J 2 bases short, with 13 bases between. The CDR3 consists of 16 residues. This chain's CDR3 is CASSPPTGIRNTEAFF. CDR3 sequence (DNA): TGTGCCAGCTCACCACCAACAGGGATTAGAAACACTGAAGCTTTCTTT. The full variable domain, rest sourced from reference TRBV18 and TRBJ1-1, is NAGVMQNPRHLVRRRGQEARLRCSPMKGHSHVYWYRQLPEEGLKFMVYLQKENIIDESGMPKERFSAEFPKEGPSILRIQQVVRGDSAAYFCASSPPTGIRNTEAFFGQGTRLTVV.

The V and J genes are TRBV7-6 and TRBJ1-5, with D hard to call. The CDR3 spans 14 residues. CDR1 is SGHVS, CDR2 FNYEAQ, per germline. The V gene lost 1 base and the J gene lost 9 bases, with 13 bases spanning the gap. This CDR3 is CASSLVAAARPQHF. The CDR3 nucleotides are TGTGCCAGCAGCTTAGTCGCGGCCGCCCGGCCCCAGCATTTT.

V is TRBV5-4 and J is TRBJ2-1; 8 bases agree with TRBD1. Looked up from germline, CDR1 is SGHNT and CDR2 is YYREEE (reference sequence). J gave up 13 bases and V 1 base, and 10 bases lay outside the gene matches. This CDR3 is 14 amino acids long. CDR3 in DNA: TGTGCCAGCAGCTTGCCAGGGGGCTTTTTGGGTCAGTTCTTC. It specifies CASSLPGGFLGQFF.

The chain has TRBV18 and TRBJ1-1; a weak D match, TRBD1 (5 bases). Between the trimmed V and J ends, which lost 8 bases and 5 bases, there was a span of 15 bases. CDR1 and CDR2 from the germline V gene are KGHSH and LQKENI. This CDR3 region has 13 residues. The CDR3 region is CASQEQGRTEAFF. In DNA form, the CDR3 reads TGTGCCAGCCAGGAGCAGGGTAGGACTGAAGCTTTCTTT.

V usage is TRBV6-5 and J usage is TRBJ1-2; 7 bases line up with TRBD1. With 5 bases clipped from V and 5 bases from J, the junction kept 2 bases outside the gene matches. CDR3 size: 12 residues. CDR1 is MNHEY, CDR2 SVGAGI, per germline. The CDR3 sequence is CASSGGQYGYTF. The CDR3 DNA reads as TGTGCCAGCAGTGGGGGACAGTATGGCTACACCTTC.